This passage covers 21 T cell receptor beta chains from one sample sequenced in a study of T cells after yellow fever vaccination. MiXCR, run by TCRdb on the 5' RACE reads, gives a single entry per CDR3 protein. The sample has 300,000 to 400,000 distinct CDR3 sequences, about 8.7% seen once. Specimen: PBMCs, collected on the day of the first yellow fever vaccination. The receptors were sampled from a man younger than 35 who received the YFV17D yellow fever vaccine.

This rearrangement joins TRBV28 to TRBJ1-1, with TRBD1 matching 7 bases. V shed 5 bases and J 5 bases; nucleotides not matched to a gene: 11. Germline assignment: CDR1 MDHEN and CDR2 SYDVKM. The CDR3 is made up of 15 amino acids. In nucleotides, the CDR3 is TGTGCCAGCAGTCCGGATCCTCCAGGGGGGACTGAAGCTTTCTTT. Amino acid sequence: CASSPDPPGGTEAFF.

This clonotype showed up just a few times. The chain carries TRBV20-1 and TRBJ1-2; D ambiguous. The CDR3 consists of 11 residues. Germline CDR1 is DFQATT and CDR2 is SNEGSKA (reference sequence). Trimming pared 2 bases from V and 6 bases from J, leaving 7 bases between. The CDR3 reads CSARRVNGYTF. DNA of the CDR3: TGCAGTGCTAGAAGGGTTAATGGCTACACCTTC.

The V gene is TRBV28, the J gene TRBJ1-5, with a tentative D call TRBD1 (5 bases). Germline assignment: CDR1 MDHEN and CDR2 SYDVKM. CDR3 size: 13 residues. V lost 7 bases and J lost 1, with 8 bases in between. The CDR3 DNA sequence: TGTGCCAGCAATGGGGGGAGCAATCAGCCCCAGCATTTT. Amino acid sequence: CASNGGSNQPQHF.

This clonotype showed up many times. This chain joins TRBV5-1 and TRBJ2-7, with 9 bases identical to TRBD1. The CDR3 is 13 amino acids. Germline CDR1 and CDR2: SGHRS and YFSETQ. The ends lost 7 bases at V and 4 bases at J; junction bases unmatched: 6. This CDR3 is CASSYGTGYEQYV. The CDR3 nucleotides read TGCGCCAGCTCCTACGGGACAGGGTACGAGCAGTACGTC.

The chain links TRBV5-1 to TRBJ2-1, with a possible D match to TRBD1 (6 bases). This CDR3 is built from 16 residues. Germline V lookup: CDR1 SGHRS, CDR2 YFSETQ. V was clipped by 7 bases and J by 0 bases, with 17 bases between them. In nucleotides, the CDR3 is TGCGCCAGCCGCCGTCTTACAGGGAGCTCCTACAATGAGCAGTTCTTC. Translation: CASRRLTGSSYNEQFF.

The chain couples TRBV20-1 to TRBJ2-1; D tentatively reads TRBD1 or TRBD2 (5 bases each). Germline CDR1 DFQATT, CDR2 SNEGSKA (reference sequence). Trimming pared 5 bases from V and 8 bases from J, leaving 16 bases between. This CDR3 contains 13 residues. CDR3 in amino acids: CSAARDPGDEQFF. The CDR3 DNA reads as TGCAGTGCTGCCCGGGACCCTGGGGATGAGCAGTTCTTC.

In its sample, this clonotype was seen a few times. This rearrangement joins TRBV15 to TRBJ1-3, with unresolved D. The CDR3 consists of 15 residues. V lost 5 bases and J lost 0, with 11 bases in between. The V gene's germline CDR1 is LNHNV and CDR2 YYDKDF (reference sequence). The CDR3 DNA is TGTGCCACCAGCGCGGAGGCCGGCTCTGGAAACACCATATATTTT. Translated: CATSAEAGSGNTIYF. Together with reference TRBV15 and TRBJ1-3, the CDR3 gives the full variable domain: DAMVIQNPRYQVTQFGKPVTLSCSQTLNHNVMYWYQQKSSQAPKLLFHYYDKDFNNEADTPDNFQSRRPNTSFCFLDIRSPGLGDTAMYLCATSAEAGSGNTIYFGEGSWLTVV.

This rearrangement joins TRBV5-5 to TRBJ1-5, with D tentatively TRBD1 (6 bases). The CDR3 is 16 residues long. Trimming shortened V by 4 bases and J by 5 bases, and 19 bases separated the two germline ends. Germline V gives CDR1 SGHKS, CDR2 YYEKEE (reference sequence). As DNA, the CDR3 is TGTGCCAGCAGCCATACCGGACAGAGGGCACATCAGCCCCAGCATTTT. Translated: CASSHTGQRAHQPQHF.

A few counts support this clonotype. This chain uses TRBV9 with TRBJ2-1; tentatively, D is TRBD2 (5 bases). The CDR3 consists of 14 residues. V shed 0 bases and J shed 2 bases, with 6 bases lying between them. The germline V gene has CDR1 SGDLS and CDR2 YYNGEE. The CDR3 reads CASSVVGAYNEQFF. The CDR3, as DNA: TGTGCCAGCAGCGTAGTCGGGGCCTACAATGAGCAGTTCTTC.

This clonotype appeared many times. The V call is TRBV7-8, the J call TRBJ1-2, with a tentative D call TRBD1 (5 bases). The V gene lost 1 base and the J gene lost 0 bases, with 9 bases spanning the gap. The CDR3 has 15 amino acids. From germline, CDR1 is SGHVS and CDR2 FQNEAQ. The CDR3 loop reads CASSLGGWTNYGYTF. CDR3 sequence (DNA): TGTGCCAGCAGCTTAGGGGGCTGGACTAACTATGGCTACACCTTC. Together with reference TRBV7-8 and TRBJ1-2, the CDR3 gives the full variable domain: GAGVSQSPRYKVAKRGQDVALRCDPISGHVSLFWYQQALGQGPEFLTYFQNEAQLDKSGLPSDRFFAERPEGSVSTLKIQRTQQEDSAVYLCASSLGGWTNYGYTFGSGTRLTVV.

This clonotype was detected a few times. This chain links TRBV19 with TRBJ2-1; TRBD2 is a possible D gene (5 bases). CDR1 and CDR2 from the germline V gene are LNHDA and SQIVND (reference sequence). The CDR3 spans 14 residues. The germline V and J ends were trimmed by 5 bases and 6 bases, with 14 bases remaining between them. The CDR3 nucleotides read TGTGCCAGTAGTCCATCACTAGGCTTCAATGAGCAGTTCTTC. As protein: CASSPSLGFNEQFF.

The gene calls are TRBV12-3 or TRBV12-4 and TRBJ1-5; 12 bases map to TRBD1. This CDR3 spans 15 amino acids. Trimming removed 6 bases from V and 6 bases from J; junction bases left unmatched: 6. CDR3 protein: CASRLGQGAGQPQHF. In nucleotides, the CDR3 is TGTGCCAGCAGATTGGGACAGGGGGCCGGTCAGCCCCAGCATTTT.

This clonotype was counted at least ten times. The chain has TRBV5-1 and TRBJ2-7, with D perhaps TRBD2 (5 bases). The CDR3 consists of 14 residues. Trimming took off 0 bases at V and 2 bases at J, with 9 bases between the two ends. Germline CDR1 and CDR2: SGHRS and YFSETQ. The CDR3 sequence: CASSLGERPYEQYF. In DNA form, the CDR3 reads TGCGCCAGCAGCTTGGGGGAGAGACCCTACGAGCAGTACTTC. The complete variable domain, with remaining parts taken from reference TRBV5-1 and TRBJ2-7, reads KAGVTQTPRYLIKTRGQQVTLSCSPISGHRSVSWYQQTPGQGLQFLFEYFSETQRNKGNFPGRFSGRQFSNSRSEMNVSTLELGDSALYLCASSLGERPYEQYFGPGTRLTVT.

This clonotype showed up many times. The chain uses TRBV7-9 and TRBJ2-3, with D possibly TRBD2 on 6 matching bases. There are 16 residues in the CDR3. V lost 5 bases and J 0 bases, leaving 15 bases between the germline ends. Germline CDR1 SEHNR, CDR2 FQNEAQ (reference sequence). Written as DNA, the CDR3 is TGTGCCAGCAGCCCCAGATGGGGACTGAGCACAGATACGCAGTATTTT. The encoded protein is CASSPRWGLSTDTQYF.

J is TRBJ1-6 and V is TRBV7-2; 7 bases match TRBD1. Per the germline V gene, CDR1 is SGHTA and CDR2 is FQGNSA. J gave up 5 bases and V 4 bases, and 8 bases lay outside the gene matches. CDR3 length: 16 residues. The CDR3 DNA sequence: TGTGCCAGCAGCTCCCTCGGACAGGACGATAATTCACCCCTCCACTTT. Translation: CASSSLGQDDNSPLHF.

This clonotype has only a few counts. The rearrangement uses TRBV6-2 or TRBV6-3 and TRBJ1-5; tentatively, D is TRBD1 (5 bases). The CDR3 has 15 amino acids. Germline V lookup: CDR1 MNHEY, CDR2 SVGEGT. V was clipped by 7 bases and J by 2 bases, with 15 bases between them. CDR3 coding DNA: TGTGCCAGCACCTGGGGTTCGGGGGGCAATCAGCCCCAGCATTTT. It is translated as CASTWGSGGNQPQHF.

This chain links TRBV2 with TRBJ1-5; 7 bases line up with TRBD1. Losses at the gene ends were 5 bases for V and 0 bases for J; bases not matched to a gene: 10. CDR1 SNHLY and CDR2 FYNNEI come from the germline V gene. CDR3 length: 17 residues. The CDR3 DNA is TGTGCCAGCAGTTCTAACAGGGGCGCCTATAGCAATCAGCCCCAGCATTTT. Amino acids: CASSSNRGAYSNQPQHF. Full variable domain (remainder filled in from reference TRBV2 and TRBJ1-5): EPEVTQTPSHQVTQMGQEVILRCVPISNHLYFYWYRQILGQKVEFLVSFYNNEISEKSEIFDDQFSVERPDGSNFTLKIRSTKLEDSAMYFCASSSNRGAYSNQPQHFGDGTRLSIL.

The gene calls are TRBV4-3 and TRBJ1-2, with 8 positions matching TRBD1. V shed 0 bases, J shed 6 bases, and the junction held 3 bases outside the gene matches. Germline V lookup: CDR1 LGHNA, CDR2 YSLEER. The CDR3 totals 14 residues. In nucleotides, the CDR3 is TGCGCCAGCAGCCAAGATTGGACAGGGAATGGCTACACCTTC. Protein sequence: CASSQDWTGNGYTF.

The chain joins TRBV10-3 to TRBJ2-3, with D perhaps matching TRBD2 (5 bases). V gave up 7 bases and J gave up 7 bases, with 30 bases separating them. This CDR3 has 18 amino acids. CDR1 and CDR2 (germline): ENHRY, SYGVKD. CDR3 region: CAITSKSGSVTGINTQYF. The DNA of the CDR3 is TGTGCCATCACCTCTAAGTCCGGTTCCGTGACGGGAATAAATACGCAGTATTTT.

This clonotype was counted a few times. The rearrangement joins TRBV4-3 to TRBJ2-7, with TRBD2 identical over 12 bases. This CDR3 region has 15 residues. V was pared by 2 bases and J by 3 bases, with 2 bases of the junction left unmatched. Per the germline V gene, CDR1 is LGHNA and CDR2 is YSLEER. The DNA for the CDR3 is TGCGCCAGCAGCCAACGACTAGCGGGGGTCTACGAGCAGTACTTC. Translating it yields CASSQRLAGVYEQYF.

The V gene is TRBV29-1, the J gene TRBJ1-2; weak D call: TRBD1 (5 bases). The germline CDR1 and CDR2 sequences are SQVTM and ANQGSEA. This CDR3 comprises 12 residues. The V end lost 5 bases, the J end lost 5 bases, and 12 bases lay between the germline ends. The CDR3 is CSVPKQGYGYTF. The DNA of the CDR3 is TGCAGCGTTCCCAAGCAGGGTTATGGCTACACCTTC.